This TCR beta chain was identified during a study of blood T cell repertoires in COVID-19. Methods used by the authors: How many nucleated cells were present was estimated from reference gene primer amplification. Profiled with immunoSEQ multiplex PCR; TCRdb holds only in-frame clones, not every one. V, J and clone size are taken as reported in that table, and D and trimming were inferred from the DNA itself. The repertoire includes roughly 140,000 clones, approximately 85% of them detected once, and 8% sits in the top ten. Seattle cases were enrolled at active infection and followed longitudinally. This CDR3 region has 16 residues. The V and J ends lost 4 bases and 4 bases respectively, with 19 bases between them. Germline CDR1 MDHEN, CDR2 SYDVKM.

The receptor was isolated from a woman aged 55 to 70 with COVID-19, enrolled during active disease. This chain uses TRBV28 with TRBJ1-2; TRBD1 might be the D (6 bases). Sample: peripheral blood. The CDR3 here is CASSSSGQPVGYGYTF. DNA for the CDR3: TGTGCCAGCAGTTCGTCCGGACAGCCGGTGGGCTATGGCTACACCTTC.